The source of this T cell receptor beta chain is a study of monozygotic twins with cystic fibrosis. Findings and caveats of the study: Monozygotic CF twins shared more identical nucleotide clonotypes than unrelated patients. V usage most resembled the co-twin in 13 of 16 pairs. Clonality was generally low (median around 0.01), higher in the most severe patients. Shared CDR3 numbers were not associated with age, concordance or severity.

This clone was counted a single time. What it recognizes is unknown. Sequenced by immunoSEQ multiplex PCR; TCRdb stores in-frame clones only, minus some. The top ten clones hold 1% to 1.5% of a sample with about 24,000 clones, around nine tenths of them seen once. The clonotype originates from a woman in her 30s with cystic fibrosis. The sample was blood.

The CDR3 protein is CASSLTRRSNQPQHF. CDR3 nucleotides: TGTGCCAGCAGTCTGACCCGACGGAGCAATCAGCCCCAGCATTTT. J is TRBJ1-5 and V is TRBV6-5, with D hard to call. The length of the CDR3 is 15 residues. Between the trimmed V and J ends, which lost 5 bases and 1 base, there was a span of 12 bases. Germline CDR1 and CDR2: MNHEY and SVGAGI.